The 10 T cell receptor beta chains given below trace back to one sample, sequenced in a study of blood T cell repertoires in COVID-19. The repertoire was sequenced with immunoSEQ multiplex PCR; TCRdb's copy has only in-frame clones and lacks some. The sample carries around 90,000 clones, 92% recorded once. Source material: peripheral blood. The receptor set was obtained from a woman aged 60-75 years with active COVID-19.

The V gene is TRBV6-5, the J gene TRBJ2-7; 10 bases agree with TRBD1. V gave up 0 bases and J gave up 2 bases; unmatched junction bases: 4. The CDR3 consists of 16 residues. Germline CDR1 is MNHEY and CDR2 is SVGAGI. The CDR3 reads CASSYSIGQGAYEQYF. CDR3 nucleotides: TGTGCCAGCAGTTACTCGATAGGACAGGGGGCCTACGAGCAGTACTTC.

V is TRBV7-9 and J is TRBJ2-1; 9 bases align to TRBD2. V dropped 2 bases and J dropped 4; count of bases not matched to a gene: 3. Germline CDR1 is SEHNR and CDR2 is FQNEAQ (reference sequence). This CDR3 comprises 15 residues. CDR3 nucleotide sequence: TGTGCCAGCAGCTTACCTAGCGGGACGTACAATGAGCAGTTCTTC. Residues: CASSLPSGTYNEQFF.

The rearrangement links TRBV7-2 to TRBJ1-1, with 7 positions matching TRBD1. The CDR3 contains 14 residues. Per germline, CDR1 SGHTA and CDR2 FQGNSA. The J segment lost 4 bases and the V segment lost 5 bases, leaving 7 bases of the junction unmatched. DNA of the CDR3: TGTGCCAGCAGCCGGCTAGGGGGCAGCACTGAAGCTTTCTTT. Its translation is CASSRLGGSTEAFF.

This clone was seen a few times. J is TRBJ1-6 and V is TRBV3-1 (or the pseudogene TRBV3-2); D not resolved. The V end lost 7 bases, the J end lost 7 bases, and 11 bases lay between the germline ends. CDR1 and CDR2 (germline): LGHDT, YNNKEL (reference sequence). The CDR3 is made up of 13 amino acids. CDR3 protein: CASTPQTNSPLHF. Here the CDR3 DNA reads TGTGCCAGCACGCCCCAGACAAATTCACCCCTCCACTTT.

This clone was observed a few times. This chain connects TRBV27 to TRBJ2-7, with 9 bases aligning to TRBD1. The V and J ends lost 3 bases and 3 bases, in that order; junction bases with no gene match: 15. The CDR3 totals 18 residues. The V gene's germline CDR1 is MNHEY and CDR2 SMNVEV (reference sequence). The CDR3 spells CASSFGGTGRVGGYEQYF. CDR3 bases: TGTGCCAGCAGTTTCGGGGGGACAGGGAGAGTGGGAGGCTACGAGCAGTACTTC.

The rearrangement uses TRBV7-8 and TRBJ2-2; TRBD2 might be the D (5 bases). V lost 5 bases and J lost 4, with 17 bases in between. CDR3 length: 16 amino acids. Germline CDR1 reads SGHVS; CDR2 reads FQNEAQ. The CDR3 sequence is CASSLFSLGSTGELFF. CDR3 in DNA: TGTGCCAGCAGCCTCTTCTCACTAGGAAGCACCGGGGAGCTGTTTTTT.

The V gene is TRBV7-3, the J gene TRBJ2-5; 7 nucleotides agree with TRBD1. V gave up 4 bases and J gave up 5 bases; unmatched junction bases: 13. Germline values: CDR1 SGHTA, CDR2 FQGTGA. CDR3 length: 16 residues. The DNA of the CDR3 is TGTGCCAGCAGCTCAACCCGAAGGGGGCGCGGGGAGACCCAGTACTTC. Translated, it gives CASSSTRRGRGETQYF.

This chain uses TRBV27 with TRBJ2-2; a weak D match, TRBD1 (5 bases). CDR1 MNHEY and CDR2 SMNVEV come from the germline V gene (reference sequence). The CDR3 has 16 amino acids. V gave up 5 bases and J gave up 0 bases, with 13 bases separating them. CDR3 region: CASSPERTTNTGELFF. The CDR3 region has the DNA TGTGCCAGCAGTCCGGAGAGGACAACGAACACCGGGGAGCTGTTTTTT.

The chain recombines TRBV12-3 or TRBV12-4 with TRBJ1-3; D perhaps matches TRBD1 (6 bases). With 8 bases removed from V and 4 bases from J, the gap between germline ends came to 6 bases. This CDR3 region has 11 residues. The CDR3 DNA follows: TGTGCCAGCGGACAGGGAAACACCATATATTTT. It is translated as CASGQGNTIYF.

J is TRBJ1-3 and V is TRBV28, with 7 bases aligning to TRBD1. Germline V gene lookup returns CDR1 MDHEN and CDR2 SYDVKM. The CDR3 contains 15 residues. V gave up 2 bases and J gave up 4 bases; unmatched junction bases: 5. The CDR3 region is CASSLETGPGNTIYF. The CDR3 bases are TGTGCCAGCAGTTTAGAGACAGGGCCAGGAAACACCATATATTTT.